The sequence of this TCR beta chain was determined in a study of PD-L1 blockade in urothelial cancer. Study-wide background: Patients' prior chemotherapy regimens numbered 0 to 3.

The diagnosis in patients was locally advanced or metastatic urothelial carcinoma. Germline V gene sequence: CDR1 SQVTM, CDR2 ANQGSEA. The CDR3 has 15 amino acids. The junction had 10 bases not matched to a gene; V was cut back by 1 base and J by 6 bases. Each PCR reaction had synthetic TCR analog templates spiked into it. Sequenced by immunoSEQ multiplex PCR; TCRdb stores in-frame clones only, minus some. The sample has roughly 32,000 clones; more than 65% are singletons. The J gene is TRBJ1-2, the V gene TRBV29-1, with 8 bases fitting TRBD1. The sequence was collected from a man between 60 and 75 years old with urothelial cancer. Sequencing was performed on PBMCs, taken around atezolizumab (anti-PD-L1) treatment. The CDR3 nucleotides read TGCAGCGTTGAAGTTTCAGGGGGCGCGTATGATGGCTACACCTTC. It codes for CSVEVSGGAYDGYTF.